A selection of T cell receptor beta chains follows, all from one sample in a study of human T cells and chemical hapten exposure. TCRdb re-called the RACE reads with MiXCR, one entry per CDR3 protein. The repertoire includes about 98,000 distinct CDR3 sequences, roughly 10% of them detected once, and approximately 3.1% sits in the top ten. The material sequenced was whole blood, taken in connection with sensitization to the hapten diphenylcyclopropenone (DPC). All receptors come from a woman aged 60-75 years with alopecia areata. Some clones in this sample may be carry-over from other donors' samples. CDR3s include the opening cysteine and the closing phenylalanine or tryptophan. The order of the fields is J gene, clone size, D gene, V gene, CDR3 DNA, CDR3 protein. D genes are given only for firm matches. Part of the rows lack a size; the others show once, few, many or a class for expanded clones.

TRBJ2-3	few	.	TRBV6-4	TGTGCCAGCAGTGCCACGATGGGAGGGGGAGGTACAGATACGCAGTATTTT	CASSATMGGGGTDTQYF
TRBJ2-7	.	.	TRBV7-2	TGTGCCAGCACCCCAAGTCTCGGACGGAACTACGAGCAGTACTTC	CASTPSLGRNYEQYF
TRBJ2-2	many	.	TRBV9	TGTGCCAGCAGCGTGGGACAGAACACCGGGGAGCTGTTTTTT	CASSVGQNTGELFF
TRBJ1-6	few	TRBD1	TRBV12-3/TRBV12-4	TGTGCCAGCAGTACTACGACAGGGGCCAATTCACCCCTCCACTTT	CASSTTTGANSPLHF
TRBJ2-5	many	.	TRBV7-2	TGTGCCAGCAGCTTAGGGGGGTACCAAGAGACCCAGTACTTC	CASSLGGYQETQYF
TRBJ2-1	many	TRBD1	TRBV7-2	TGTGCCAGCAGTCCCGGACAGGCCGGTGAGCAGTTCTTC	CASSPGQAGEQFF
TRBJ2-7	.	TRBD1	TRBV18	TGTGCCAGCTCACCGACCGGGACAGCCCGCGAGCAGTACTTC	CASSPTGTAREQYF
TRBJ2-5	many	TRBD1	TRBV20-1	TGCAGTGCTACGCGGGACAGGGGAGTGGATGAGACCCAGTACTTC	CSATRDRGVDETQYF
TRBJ2-7	many	.	TRBV7-8	TGTGCCAGCACCCCCGAGTCGTACTACGAGCAGTACTTC	CASTPESYYEQYF
TRBJ2-7	.	TRBD2	TRBV27	TGTGCCAGCAGTTTAGACGCCTGGGGGGCGACTAGCGGGGAGTACGAGCAGTACTTC	CASSLDAWGATSGEYEQYF
TRBJ1-5	few	.	TRBV19	TGTGCCAGTAGTGTATCGAGGTTTGTTGGCCAGCCCCAGCATTTT	CASSVSRFVGQPQHF
TRBJ2-1	many	.	TRBV2	TGTGCCAGCACCCCGGGACAATACAATGAGCAGTTCTTC	CASTPGQYNEQFF
TRBJ2-3	.	.	TRBV7-2	TGTGCCAGCAGCACCTCAGGCGGAGCAGATACGCAGTATTTT	CASSTSGGADTQYF
TRBJ2-5	once	.	TRBV20-1	TGCAGTGTGGGGTGGCTAGAGACCCAGTACTTC	CSVGWLETQYF
TRBJ2-1	many	.	TRBV7-6	TGTGCCAGCAGCTTAGGCAATGAGCAGTTCTTC	CASSLGNEQFF
TRBJ2-7	many	.	TRBV6-6	TGTGCCAGCAGCCTACAGGTCTACGAGCAGTACTTC	CASSLQVYEQYF
TRBJ1-1	few	.	TRBV30	TGTGCCTGGAGTGTACAGGCCTACACTGAAGCTTTCTTT	CAWSVQAYTEAFF
TRBJ1-5	many	TRBD1	TRBV4-2	TGTGCCAGCAGCCAACCGGGACAGGGAAGCAATCAGCCCCAGCATTTT	CASSQPGQGSNQPQHF
TRBJ2-3	many	.	TRBV29-1	TGCAGCGGAGGGGGTACGACTGGAGCAGATACGCAGTATTTT	CSGGGTTGADTQYF
TRBJ1-2	many	TRBD1	TRBV13	TGTGCCAGCAGTCGACAGGGGGCGCCCGGCTACACCTTC	CASSRQGAPGYTF
TRBJ2-3	.	TRBD2	TRBV7-2	TGTGCCAGCAGCTTATTCAGCGGGGGGACAACAGATACGCAGTATTTT	CASSLFSGGTTDTQYF
TRBJ2-1	.	.	TRBV3-1	TGTGCCAGCAGCCAAGATCTTCAAGCCTACAATGAGCAGTTCTTC	CASSQDLQAYNEQFF
TRBJ2-3	many	.	TRBV5-1	TGCGCCAGCAGCCCCGGACGGGGCTATAGCACAGATACGCAGTATTTT	CASSPGRGYSTDTQYF
TRBJ2-1	.	TRBD1	TRBV9	TGTGCCAGCAGCGTAGCGGGACAGGGTGTTAACAATGAGCAGTTCTTC	CASSVAGQGVNNEQFF
TRBJ2-6	few	.	TRBV6-6	TGTGCCAGCAGCATCAGGAGAAGCTCTGGGGCCAACGTCCTGACTTTC	CASSIRRSSGANVLTF
TRBJ1-6	many	.	TRBV2	TGTGCCAGCAGTGGAACAGTGAACTATAATTCACCCCTCCACTTT	CASSGTVNYNSPLHF
TRBJ1-2	many	TRBD1	TRBV24-1	TGTGCCACCAGTGACCCGGGACAGGGGATCGATGGCTACACCTTC	CATSDPGQGIDGYTF
TRBJ2-5	many	.	TRBV7-2	TGTGCCAGCAGCCAAGGGCAGGGTTTGCAGACCCAGTACTTC	CASSQGQGLQTQYF
TRBJ2-3	few	TRBD2	TRBV6-5	TGTGCCAGCAGTTATAGCGGGGGAAGCACAGATACGCAGTATTTT	CASSYSGGSTDTQYF
TRBJ1-2	few	TRBD1	TRBV18	TGTGCCAGCTCACCCCTAAGTCCGGGACAGCTTATCTATGGCTACACCTTC	CASSPLSPGQLIYGYTF
TRBJ1-2	.	TRBD1	TRBV6-1	TGTGCCAGCAGCCGGGACAGGGGAGCGTATGGCTACACCTTC	CASSRDRGAYGYTF
TRBJ1-1	few	.	TRBV5-1	TGCGCCAGCAGGATCGGGACGAACACTGAAGCTTTCTTT	CASRIGTNTEAFF
TRBJ2-5	.	.	TRBV9	TGTGCCAGCAGCGTAGGACTACAATCGGAGGGTATGGAGACCCAGTACTTC	CASSVGLQSEGMETQYF
TRBJ2-2	many	TRBD2	TRBV3-1	TGTGCCAGCAGCGCCGGGGGGTATCACGGGGAGCTGTTTTTT	CASSAGGYHGELFF
TRBJ2-3	.	.	TRBV5-1	TGCGCCAGCAGCCCTTGGGGGGTCACAGATACGCAGTATTTT	CASSPWGVTDTQYF
TRBJ2-3	many	TRBD2	TRBV2	TGTGCCAGCAGAACCGGGACTACAAGAAGCACAGATACGCAGTATTTT	CASRTGTTRSTDTQYF
TRBJ2-7	.	TRBD1	TRBV9	TGTGCCAGCAGCGTAGCACCGGGACAGGGCTACGAGCAGTACTTC	CASSVAPGQGYEQYF
TRBJ2-1	many	TRBD2	TRBV18	TGTGCCAGCGCAATACAGGGGTTAACTAGCGGGGTCGTCAATGAGCAGTTCTTC	CASAIQGLTSGVVNEQFF
TRBJ2-2	.	.	TRBV7-2	TGTGCCAGCATGGTTCAGGGCCCTAACACCGGGGAGCTGTTTTTT	CASMVQGPNTGELFF
TRBJ1-2	few	.	TRBV29-1	TGCAGCGTTGAGGGTGGACAGAGCTATGGCTACACCTTC	CSVEGGQSYGYTF
TRBJ2-7	many	TRBD1	TRBV20-1	TGCAGTGCCACGGGACAGGGGGCGCGAGGGGTCTCCTACGAGCAGTACTTC	CSATGQGARGVSYEQYF
TRBJ1-1	many	.	TRBV20-1	TGCAGTGCTAGTCGGAGGGTGGCGCCGAACACTGAAGCTTTCTTT	CSASRRVAPNTEAFF
TRBJ2-1	many	TRBD1	TRBV5-4	TGTGCCAGCAGCCCTAGGACAGGCAACAATGAGCAGTTCTTC	CASSPRTGNNEQFF
TRBJ2-5	.	.	TRBV5-6	TGTGCCAGCAGCTTAGGAGAAGAGACCCAGTACTTC	CASSLGEETQYF
TRBJ2-7	many	.	TRBV10-2	TGCGCCAGCTCGTACCCCAGTGCGGTTGAGCAGTACTTC	CASSYPSAVEQYF
TRBJ2-3	many	TRBD1	TRBV4-1	TGCGCCAGCAGCCAAGAGGGACAGCCCAAATTCGGCACAGATACGCAGTATTTT	CASSQEGQPKFGTDTQYF
TRBJ2-7	.	TRBD1	TRBV6-1	TGTGCCAGCAGAGGATCGAGACAGGGGAGCTCCTACGAGCAGTACTTC	CASRGSRQGSSYEQYF
TRBJ2-3	.	.	TRBV5-4	TGTGCCAGCAGCTTGGGACTCGAAGGCACAGATACGCAGTATTTT	CASSLGLEGTDTQYF
TRBJ2-3	.	TRBD2	TRBV11-2	TGTGCCAGCAGCTTAGAGCTAGCGGGTAGAGATACGCAGTATTTT	CASSLELAGRDTQYF
TRBJ2-5	.	.	TRBV12-5	TGTGCTAGTGGTTTGTTAGAAATCGAGACCCAGTACTTC	CASGLLEIETQYF
TRBJ2-7	many	.	TRBV20-1	TGCAGTGCCCCTGAGGCCACAGGGTCCCACGAGCAGTACTTC	CSAPEATGSHEQYF
TRBJ1-6	many	.	TRBV7-8	TGTGCCAGCAGCTTAGTCTCATCGGGGAATTCACCCCTCCACTTT	CASSLVSSGNSPLHF
TRBJ1-2	.	TRBD1	TRBV4-1	TGCGCCAGCAGCCAAGAGACAGGGGATTATGGCTACACCTTC	CASSQETGDYGYTF
TRBJ2-7	many	.	TRBV30	TGTGCCTGGAGTGTACGGGGCAGCCACTCCTACGAGCAGTACTTC	CAWSVRGSHSYEQYF
TRBJ1-2	.	.	TRBV7-9	TGTGCCAGCAGCCTGGGAGGGGTCGGTGGCTACACCTTC	CASSLGGVGGYTF
TRBJ2-1	many	.	TRBV29-1	TGCAGCGGAATTTCCTACAATGAGCAGTTCTTC	CSGISYNEQFF
TRBJ2-1	.	TRBD1	TRBV7-2	TGTGCCAGCAGCGCCTCCAGGGGGCGGGAATCTTACAATGAGCAGTTCTTC	CASSASRGRESYNEQFF
TRBJ1-6	many	.	TRBV7-8	TGTGCCAGCAGCTTAGACCCAGGGTTCATCGTGAGGTCCTATAATTCACCCCTCCACTTT	CASSLDPGFIVRSYNSPLHF
TRBJ2-5	many	.	TRBV3-1	TGTGCCAGCAGCCCCTGGGGGAGCACTGGAGAGACCCAGTACTTC	CASSPWGSTGETQYF
TRBJ2-3	many	.	TRBV6-5	TGTGCCAGCAGTGTCGCCGGGCCTTCCCCAGATACGCAGTATTTT	CASSVAGPSPDTQYF